Sequencing of this T cell receptor (beta chain) was carried out in a study of T cells in Graves' hyperthyroidism and ophthalmopathy. Turning to the study itself: Specimen type is peripheral blood, collected at initial diagnosis prior to any treatment.

Template material for amplifying TCR beta CDR3 regions consisted of RNA transcripts. Initially, a first-round RT-PCR of the TCR CDR3 employed the HTBI primer set. TCRdb recomputed calls from the multiplex PCR reads with MiXCR, one row per CDR3 protein. Among some 350,000 distinct CDR3 sequences, roughly 14% were seen once, and the ten largest hold about 27%. Orbital computed tomography, thyroid ultrasound, serum thyroxine and TRAb, and clinical symptoms together informed the diagnoses. PBMCs were sourced from roughly 9.1 ml fresh peripheral blood. The receptor comes from a woman between 18 and 29 years old with Graves' hyperthyroidism that later progressed to Graves' ophthalmopathy. Input material: blood.

The CDR3 spells CASSQEKGYEQYF. Here the CDR3 DNA reads TGTGCCAGCAGCCAAGAAAAGGGGTACGAGCAGTACTTC. The J gene is TRBJ2-7, the V gene TRBV4-2, with a weak D call TRBD1 (5 bases). CDR1 is LGHNA and CDR2 is YNFKEQ in the germline V gene. The CDR3 contains 13 residues. Trimming took 0 bases from V and 4 from J, leaving 7 bases between them.